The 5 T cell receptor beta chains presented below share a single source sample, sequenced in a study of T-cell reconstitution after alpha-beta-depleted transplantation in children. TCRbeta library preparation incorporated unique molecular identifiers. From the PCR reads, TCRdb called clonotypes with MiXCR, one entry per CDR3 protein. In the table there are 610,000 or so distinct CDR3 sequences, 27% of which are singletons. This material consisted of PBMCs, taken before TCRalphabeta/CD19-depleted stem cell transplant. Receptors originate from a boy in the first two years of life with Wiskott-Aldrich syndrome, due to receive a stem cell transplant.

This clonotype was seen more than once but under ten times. The CDR3 sequence is CSARDGGPGETQYF. The CDR3 bases are TGCAGTGCTAGAGATGGGGGTCCAGGAGAGACCCAGTACTTC. V is TRBV20-1 and J is TRBJ2-5; possibly TRBD1 or TRBD2 for D (5 bases each). The CDR3 runs to 14 residues. CDR1 DFQATT and CDR2 SNEGSKA come from the germline V gene (reference sequence). The V and J ends lost 0 bases and 4 bases respectively, with 12 bases between them.

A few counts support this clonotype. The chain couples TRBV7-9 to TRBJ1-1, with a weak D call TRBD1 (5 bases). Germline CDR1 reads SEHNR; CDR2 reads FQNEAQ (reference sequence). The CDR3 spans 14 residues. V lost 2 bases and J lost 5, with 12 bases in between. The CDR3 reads CASSLYWGRTEAFF. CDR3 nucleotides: TGTGCCAGCAGCTTATATTGGGGGAGGACTGAAGCTTTCTTT. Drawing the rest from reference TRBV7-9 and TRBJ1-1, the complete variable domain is DTGVSQNPRHKITKRGQNVTFRCDPISEHNRLYWYRQTLGQGPEFLTYFQNEAQLEKSRLLSDRFSAERPKGSFSTLEIQRTEQGDSAMYLCASSLYWGRTEAFFGQGTRLTVV.

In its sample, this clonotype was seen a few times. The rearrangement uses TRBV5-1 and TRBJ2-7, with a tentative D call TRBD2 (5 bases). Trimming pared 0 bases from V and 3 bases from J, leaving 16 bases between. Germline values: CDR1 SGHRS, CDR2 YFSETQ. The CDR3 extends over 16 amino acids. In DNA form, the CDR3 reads TGCGCCAGCAGCTTGGGGATGGGAGTGGTTGGCTACGAGCAGTACTTC. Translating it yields CASSLGMGVVGYEQYF.

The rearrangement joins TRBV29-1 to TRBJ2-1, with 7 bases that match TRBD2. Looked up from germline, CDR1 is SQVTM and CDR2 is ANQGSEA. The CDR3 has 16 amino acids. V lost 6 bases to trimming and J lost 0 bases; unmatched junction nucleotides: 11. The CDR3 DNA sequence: TGCAGCGTGGTTACTAGCGATCCACGCTCCTACAATGAGCAGTTCTTC. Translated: CSVVTSDPRSYNEQFF.

CDR3 sequence (DNA): TGTGCCAGCAGTTTACAAGGGTGGGTTGAGCAGTTCTTC. This encodes CASSLQGWVEQFF. V and J are TRBV27 and TRBJ2-1; D gene ambiguous. The CDR3 is made up of 13 amino acids. V lost 2 bases, J lost 9 bases, and 11 bases lay in between. Germline V gene sequence: CDR1 MNHEY, CDR2 SMNVEV (reference sequence).